The T cell receptor beta chain described here comes from a study of cytomegalovirus exposure and HLA in healthy donors. The study ran its PCR with 60 Vbeta and 13 Jbeta primers. Authors' data handling: It was a later analysis that counted 83 million or so unique TCR beta chains, of which roughly 10 million were shared. TCRdb's table, derived via immunoSEQ multiplex PCR, lists solely in-frame clones and lacks some. V and J calls and clone size are those listed in that table; D and trimming were worked out from the DNA. The sample shows 130,000 to 150,000 clones, roughly 73% of them seen only once. CDR3 length: 15 amino acids. Germline CDR1 and CDR2: SGHDT and YYEEEE. V gave up 4 bases and J gave up 5 bases; unmatched junction bases: 7.

This TCR was recovered from a human donor in good health. This chain connects TRBV5-6 to TRBJ2-1; 9 positions match TRBD2. The sample comprised PBMCs. CDR3 in amino acids: CASSPLAGDHNEQFF. The CDR3 DNA is TGTGCCAGCAGCCCATTAGCGGGAGATCACAATGAGCAGTTCTTC.